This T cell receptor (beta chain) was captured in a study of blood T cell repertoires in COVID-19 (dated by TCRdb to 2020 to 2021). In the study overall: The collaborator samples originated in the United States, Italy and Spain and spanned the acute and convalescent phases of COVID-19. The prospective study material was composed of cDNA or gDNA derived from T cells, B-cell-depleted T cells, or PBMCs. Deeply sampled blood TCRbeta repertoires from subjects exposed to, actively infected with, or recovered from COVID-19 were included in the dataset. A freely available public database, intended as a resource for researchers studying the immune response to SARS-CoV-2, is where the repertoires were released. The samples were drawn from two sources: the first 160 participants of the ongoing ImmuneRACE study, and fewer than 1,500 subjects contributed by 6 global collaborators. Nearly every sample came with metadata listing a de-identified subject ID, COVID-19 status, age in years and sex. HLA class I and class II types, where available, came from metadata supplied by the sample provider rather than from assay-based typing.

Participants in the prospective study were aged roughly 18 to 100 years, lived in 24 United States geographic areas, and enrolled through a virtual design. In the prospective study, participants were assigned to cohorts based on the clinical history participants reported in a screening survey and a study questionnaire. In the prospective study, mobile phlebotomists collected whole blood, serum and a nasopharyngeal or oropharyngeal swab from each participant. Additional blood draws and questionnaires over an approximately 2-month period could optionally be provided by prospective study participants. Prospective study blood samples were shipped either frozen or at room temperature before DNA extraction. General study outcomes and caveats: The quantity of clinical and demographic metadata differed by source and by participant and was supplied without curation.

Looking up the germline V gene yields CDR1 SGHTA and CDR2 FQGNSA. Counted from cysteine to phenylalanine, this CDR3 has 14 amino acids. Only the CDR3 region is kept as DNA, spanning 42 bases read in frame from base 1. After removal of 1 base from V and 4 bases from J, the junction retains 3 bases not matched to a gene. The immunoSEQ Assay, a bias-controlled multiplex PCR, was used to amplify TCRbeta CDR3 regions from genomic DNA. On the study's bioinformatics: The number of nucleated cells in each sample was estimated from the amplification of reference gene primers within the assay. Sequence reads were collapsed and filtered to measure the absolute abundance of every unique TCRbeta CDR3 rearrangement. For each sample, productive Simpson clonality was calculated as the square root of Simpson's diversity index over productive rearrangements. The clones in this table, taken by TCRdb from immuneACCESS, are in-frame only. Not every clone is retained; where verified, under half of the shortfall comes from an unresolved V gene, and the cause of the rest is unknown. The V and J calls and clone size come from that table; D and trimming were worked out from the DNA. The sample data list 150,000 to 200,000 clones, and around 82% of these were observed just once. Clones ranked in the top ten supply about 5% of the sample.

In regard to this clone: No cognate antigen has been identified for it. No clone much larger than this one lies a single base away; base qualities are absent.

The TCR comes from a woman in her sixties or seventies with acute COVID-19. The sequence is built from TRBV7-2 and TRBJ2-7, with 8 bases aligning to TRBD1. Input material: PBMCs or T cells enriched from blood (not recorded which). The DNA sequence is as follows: TGTGCCAGCAGCTTAGAAGACAGGGGTTACGAGCAGTACTTC. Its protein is CASSLEDRGYEQYF.